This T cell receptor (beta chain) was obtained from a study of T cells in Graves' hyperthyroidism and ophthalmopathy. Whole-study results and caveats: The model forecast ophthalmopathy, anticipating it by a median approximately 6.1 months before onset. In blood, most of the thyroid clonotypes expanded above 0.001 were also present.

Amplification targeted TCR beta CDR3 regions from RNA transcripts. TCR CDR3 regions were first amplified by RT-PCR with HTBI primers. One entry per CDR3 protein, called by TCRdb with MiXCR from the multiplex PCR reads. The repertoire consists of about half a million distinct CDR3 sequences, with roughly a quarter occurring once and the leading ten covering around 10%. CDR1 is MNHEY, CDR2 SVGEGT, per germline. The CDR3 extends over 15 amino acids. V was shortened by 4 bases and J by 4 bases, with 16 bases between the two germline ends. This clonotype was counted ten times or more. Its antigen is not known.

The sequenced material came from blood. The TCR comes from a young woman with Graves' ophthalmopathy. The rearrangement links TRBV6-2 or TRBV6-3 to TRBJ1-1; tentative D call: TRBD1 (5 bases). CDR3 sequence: CASSSHRGAGTEAFF. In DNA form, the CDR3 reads TGTGCCAGCAGTTCCCATAGAGGGGCGGGCACTGAAGCTTTCTTT.